This T cell receptor beta chain emerged from a study of blood T cells in healthy people across ages (dated by TCRdb to about 2015). Regarding the research as a whole: In model experiments, template switching captured roughly one uniquely barcoded TCR beta cDNA molecule for every two T cells. Using deep sequencing normalized with unique cDNA molecular identifiers, the study measured how TCR beta repertoire diversity changes with age. Donors were grouped into four age groups: young (average approximately 16 years), middle-aged (about 38), aged (62) and long-lived (approximately 82). The study analyzed two additional independent replicas of 1 million unique cDNA reads from the same blood draw for two donors, one aged 18 to 30 and one aged 80 or older. On the study overall, not on this receptor specifically: As age increased, observed TCR beta diversity per million T cells dropped in a roughly linear way, and a significant reduction was already evident by age around 41. Because profiling used bulk unsorted PBMCs, naive and antigen-experienced compartments could not be compared conclusively. Observed TCR beta diversity correlated strongly with the percentage of naive T cells measured by flow cytometry. The CMV infection status of donors was not known, potentially confounding age-related changes in expanded clonotypes. Estimates of total diversity from one million sequenced T cells were regarded as lower bounds and underestimates. Compared with the aged group, the long-lived group had more naive CD4+ T cells, fewer expanded clones and increased TCR diversity, a pattern suggesting age selection.

The germline V gene (reference sequence) sets CDR1 to LGHDT and CDR2 to YNNKEL. Trimming takes 3 bases off V and 5 bases off J; junction bases not matched to a gene: 6. Taken from cysteine to phenylalanine, the CDR3 has 15 residues. CDR3 DNA is the only sequence kept; it has 45 bases, read in frame from the first base. The library was made by 5' RACE. Reads for this sample came from an Illumina HiSeq 2500. A second PCR of about 7 to 12 cycles was run with a J-beta primer mix and a sample-barcoded 5' primer. A template-switch 5' adaptor carrying 12 random nucleotides introduced a unique molecular identifier onto each TCR beta cDNA molecule. At least 2.5 million CDR3-containing paired-end reads were obtained from each sample. The Mint cDNA synthesis kit, primed by a TRBC-specific oligonucleotide, was used to synthesize first-strand cDNA from all RNA. Following uracil-DNA glycosylase treatment, all cDNA underwent a first 18-cycle PCR with the universal primers M1SS and BC2_uni_R. The paper's processing steps were these. Normalization of each sample was performed by random selection of 1 million high-quality reads, each carrying a distinct molecular identifier. Instead of being binned into consensus sequences, reads with shared molecular identifiers were discarded. MiTCR, with a Q25 quality threshold and the strictest error-elimination algorithm, was used for CDR3 identification, clonotype clustering and error correction. A nonparametric unseen species model using Euler transformation provided a lower-bound estimate of total TCR beta diversity. TCRdb's own reprocessing of the public reads used fastp at Q25 and MiXCR and kept productive beta chains. Rows are combined by CDR3 protein, so each entry shows the most common genes and DNA. The V and J calls here are based on TCRdb, not the publication. This sample has around 500,000 distinct CDR3 sequences in its table, and about 29% of those were observed once. The top ten hold approximately 4% of the sample.

With regard to this clonotype: The target of this receptor is not known. Base qualities are missing; no much larger clone stands one base away.

The donors were roughly 39 Caucasian individuals from Russia, aged 6 to 90 years, who were systemically healthy. Around 10 milliliters of peripheral blood were collected from each donor into EDTA-treated Vacutainer tubes. PBMCs were isolated by Ficoll-Paque density-gradient centrifugation, with at least 6 million obtained per sample. Trizol reagent was used to extract total RNA from PBMCs, with at least 5 micrograms per sample. For every donor, an aliquot of PBMCs went through flow cytometry to measure the percentages of naive CD45RAhigh/CD27high T cells. The same data also went into a second study, on T cells of mothers and their children. The second source states: Nine systemically healthy Caucasian individuals, comprising three mothers and their six children, were included as donors. cDNA synthesis consumed the entire amount of extracted RNA, loaded at roughly 1.5 ug RNA in each 15 ul reaction. In the second PCR, sample barcodes and 2-4 random nucleotides were introduced via the M1S primer. More than 8 million TCR beta CDR3 reads were obtained from each mother, and some 3 million reads were obtained from each child. Thymic selection similarly shapes TCR recombination output in related and unrelated pairs, with minor effect from inherited differences. Normalized repertoire overlap in related mother-child pairs was always slightly higher than in unrelated mother-child pairs, but the difference was never significant. No persistent microchimeric T cell clones were found, with a detection sensitivity of approximately 100 clones per million clonotypes. Deep NGS was used in the study to compare the TCR beta repertoires of mothers and children and to look for features that separate related mother-child pairs from unrelated individuals. Mothers averaged roughly 40 +/- 4 years of age and children averaged roughly 12 +/- 4 years. After adapter ligation with NEBNext reagents, the libraries were sequenced on Illumina HiSeq 2000 with 100+100 nt paired-end reads. To prevent cross-contamination, the mother and child libraries were prepared a month apart and were sequenced in separate runs. For each donor, somewhere between 500,000 and 2,000,000 distinct TCR beta clonotypes were identified. Naive TCR beta clonotypes were estimated from low-frequency clonotypes matched to each donor's FACS-determined naive share, without sorting.

Here the chain combines TRBV3-1 and TRBJ2-3; 9 bases in between match TRBD2. The source is a boy between 2 and 10 years old in good health. Source material: blood. DNA sequence: TGTGCCAGCAGCCACAGGACTAGCGAGGGAGATACGCAGTATTTT. It encodes CASSHRTSEGDTQYF.